These 20 T cell receptor beta chains came from one sample sequenced in a study of CD8 T cells in Susac syndrome. RNA in amounts of roughly 0.5 to 1 ug was reverse transcribed with random hexamers. TCRdb reanalysed the immunoSEQ multiplex PCR reads using MiXCR and keeps one entry per CDR3 protein. There are 350,000 to 550,000 distinct CDR3 sequences in the sample; approximately 89% occur only once, and about 0.1% lies in the top ten. Sequenced input: CD8+ T cells from PBMCs. The receptors originated from a human donor with multiple sclerosis.

J is TRBJ1-2 and V is TRBV30; D possibly corresponds to TRBD1 (5 bases). Germline loops: CDR1 GTSNPN, CDR2 SVGIG (reference sequence). This CDR3 has 12 amino acids. V lost 7 bases, J lost 0 bases, and 9 bases lay in between. Here the CDR3 reads CALTVTNYGYTF. CDR3 DNA sequence: TGTGCCTTGACAGTAACTAACTATGGCTACACCTTC.

The DNA for the CDR3 is TGTGCCAGCAGCCAAGCTTCAGCGGGGGCAAACAATGAGCAGTTCTTC. Amino acids: CASSQASAGANNEQFF. This chain links TRBV3-1 with TRBJ2-1, with 8 bases that match TRBD2. Per the germline V gene, CDR1 is LGHDT and CDR2 is YNNKEL (reference sequence). This CDR3 has 16 residues. V trimming: 1 base; J trimming: 5 bases; junction bases outside the gene matches: 7.

This chain connects TRBV6-5 to TRBJ2-3, with 8 positions matching TRBD2. In germline, CDR1 is MNHEY, CDR2 SVGAGI. The V and J ends lost 8 bases and 2 bases, in that order; junction bases with no gene match: 6. This CDR3 spans 14 amino acids. CDR3 DNA: TGTGCCAGCGCTACGGGGGGGATCACAGATACGCAGTATTTT. It is translated as CASATGGITDTQYF.

The J gene is TRBJ2-3, the V gene TRBV25-1; 7 bases fit TRBD1. V lost 3 bases, J lost 3 bases, and 6 bases stayed unmatched. The germline gives CDR1 MGHDK, CDR2 SYGVNS. The CDR3 totals 15 residues. The CDR3 loop is CASSDWDRETDTQYF. Here the CDR3 DNA reads TGTGCCAGCAGTGATTGGGACAGAGAGACAGATACGCAGTATTTT.

The chain is built from TRBV11-2 and TRBJ2-7; D tentatively fits TRBD1 or TRBD2 (6 bases each). This CDR3 comprises 14 residues. V was pared by 4 bases and J by 5 bases, with 15 bases between. The germline V gene encodes CDR1 SGHAT and CDR2 FQNNGV. The CDR3 sequence is CASSSYLGGDEQYF. The CDR3, as DNA: TGTGCCAGCAGCTCGTACCTGGGGGGCGACGAGCAGTACTTC.

J is TRBJ2-5 and V is TRBV7-6; D gene unclear. CDR3 size: 15 residues. The germline gives CDR1 SGHVS, CDR2 FNYEAQ. V gave up 1 base and J gave up 1 base, with 10 bases separating them. CDR3 nucleotide sequence: TGTGCCAGCAGCTTAGAGGTGTCGGTCCAAGAGACCCAGTACTTC. It is translated as CASSLEVSVQETQYF.

This sequence joins TRBV6-1 and TRBJ2-7; 9 nucleotides line up with TRBD2. Germline values: CDR1 MNHNS, CDR2 SASEGT. The CDR3 sequence is 13 residues long. Germline trimming cut 10 bases from V and 3 bases from J; bases unmatched to any gene: 7. The CDR3 loop is CATKGLAGYEQYF. The CDR3 DNA reads TGTGCCACCAAGGGACTAGCTGGCTACGAGCAGTACTTC.

This chain uses TRBV4-1 with TRBJ1-2, with TRBD1 identical over 7 bases. The CDR3 runs to 14 residues. The germline CDR1 and CDR2 sequences are MGHRA and YSYEKL. V dropped 3 bases and J dropped 3; count of bases not matched to a gene: 4. The CDR3 loop reads CASSHSQGDYGYTF. The CDR3, as DNA: TGCGCCAGCAGCCATTCGCAGGGGGACTATGGCTACACCTTC.

This clonotype appeared a few times. The chain employs TRBV30 and TRBJ1-1; D is perhaps TRBD1 (5 bases). Trimming shortened V by 1 base and J by 3 bases, and 27 bases separated the two germline ends. CDR1 and CDR2 from the germline V gene are GTSNPN and SVGIG (reference sequence). The CDR3 is 19 amino acids. The CDR3 DNA reads as TGTGCCTGGAGTGAGGGGACGTCAGGAAGGGTTGTGTGGGACACTGAAGCTTTCTTT. It translates to CAWSEGTSGRVVWDTEAFF.

CDR3 region: CSASFQGGSGELFF. For the CDR3, the DNA is TGCAGTGCTAGCTTTCAGGGGGGGTCGGGGGAGCTGTTTTTT. The chain has TRBV20-1 and TRBJ2-2; the D gene could be TRBD1 or TRBD2 (7 bases each). The V end lost 3 bases, the J end lost 8 bases, and 16 bases lay between the germline ends. Germline CDR1 DFQATT, CDR2 SNEGSKA (reference sequence). This CDR3 contains 14 residues.

V gene TRBV7-3 combines with J gene TRBJ1-1, with 9 bases fitting TRBD1. Germline V gives CDR1 SGHTA, CDR2 FQGTGA. J lost 6 bases, V lost 4 bases, and 6 bases had no gene match. CDR3 length equals 14 residues. This CDR3 reads CASSSQGAQAEAFF. For the CDR3, the DNA is TGTGCCAGCAGCTCACAGGGGGCTCAAGCTGAAGCTTTCTTT.

V usage is TRBV27 and J usage is TRBJ1-2; 9 positions match TRBD1. The junction had 5 bases not matched to a gene; V was cut back by 0 bases and J by 6 bases. The CDR3 has 15 residues. Germline V gene data show CDR1 as MNHEY and CDR2 as SMNVEV (reference sequence). CDR3 amino acids: CASSLSERTGDGYTF. DNA for the CDR3: TGTGCCAGCAGTTTATCGGAAAGGACAGGGGATGGCTACACCTTC.

The V call is TRBV20-1, the J call TRBJ2-1, with D perhaps matching TRBD2 (5 bases). Germline V CDR1 and CDR2: DFQATT, SNEGSKA (reference sequence). V lost 1 base to trimming and J lost 5 bases, with 18 bases between them. CDR3 length equals 16 residues. The CDR3 DNA follows: TGCAGTGCTAGAGCGCCGGGGTCCGCGGTGGACAATGAGCAGTTCTTC. This sequence encodes CSARAPGSAVDNEQFF.

The rearrangement joins TRBV6-1 to TRBJ2-2; D remains ambiguous. There are 14 residues in the CDR3. Germline V lookup: CDR1 MNHNS, CDR2 SASEGT. V was shortened by 0 bases and J by 5 bases, with 7 bases between the two germline ends. The CDR3 DNA is TGTGCCAGCAGTGAAGCTTCGGATACCGGGGAGCTGTTTTTT. Translating it yields CASSEASDTGELFF.

The sample holds one count of this clonotype. The chain combines TRBV7-9 with TRBJ2-1; 13 nucleotides match TRBD2. V shed 1 base and J 4 bases; nucleotides not matched to a gene: 4. The CDR3 is 17 amino acids. In germline, CDR1 is SEHNR, CDR2 FQNEAQ (reference sequence). DNA for the CDR3: TGTGCCAGCAGCTTAGTCACTAGCGGGAGGGGATACAATGAGCAGTTCTTC. This gives the protein CASSLVTSGRGYNEQFF.

The rearrangement uses TRBV5-4 and TRBJ2-3; D is possibly TRBD1 or TRBD2 (5 bases each). Germline CDR1 is SGHNT and CDR2 is YYREEE (reference sequence). With 0 bases removed from V and 5 bases from J, the gap between germline ends came to 10 bases. The CDR3 spans 14 residues. The CDR3 region has the DNA TGTGCCAGCAGCTTGGTCGGGGACCAAGATACGCAGTATTTT. Translation: CASSLVGDQDTQYF.

The rearrangement uses TRBV27 and TRBJ1-2; D might be TRBD1 (6 bases). The V gene lost 0 bases and the J gene lost 1 base, with 12 bases spanning the gap. Germline values: CDR1 MNHEY, CDR2 SMNVEV (reference sequence). This CDR3 contains 16 residues. CDR3 sequence reads: CASSLSGQGHNYGYTF. In DNA form, the CDR3 reads TGTGCCAGCAGTTTATCCGGCCAGGGACATAACTATGGCTACACCTTC.

This clonotype was observed once. This sequence joins TRBV20-1 and TRBJ2-1, with 9 bases aligning to TRBD1. Germline V lookup: CDR1 DFQATT, CDR2 SNEGSKA (reference sequence). With V trimmed by 0 bases and J by 6 bases, 3 bases remained unmatched. The CDR3 consists of 14 residues. In DNA form, the CDR3 reads TGCAGTGCTAGAGAACAGGGGGCGGCCAATGAGCAGTTCTTC. Its protein product is CSAREQGAANEQFF.

The V and J genes are TRBV7-9 and TRBJ1-4; weak D call: TRBD1 (5 bases). V lost 7 bases, J lost 9 bases, and 21 bases lay in between. CDR3 size: 15 residues. Germline loops: CDR1 SEHNR, CDR2 FQNEAQ (reference sequence). CDR3 sequence: CASNQGSSGTKKLFF. The CDR3 DNA reads TGTGCCAGCAACCAGGGAAGTAGCGGGACCAAAAAACTGTTTTTT.

This rearrangement joins TRBV27 to TRBJ2-1; TRBD2 might be the D (5 bases). Germline CDR1 and CDR2: MNHEY and SMNVEV (reference sequence). V lost 9 bases and J 7 bases, leaving 10 bases between the germline ends. The CDR3 totals 11 residues. CDR3 DNA: TGTGCCAGTTCTACGGGGAATGAGCAGTTCTTC. As protein: CASSTGNEQFF.